This is a list of T cell receptor beta chains from one sample in a study of neurological immune-mediated disorders. TCRdb fed the 5' RACE reads into MiXCR, producing one record per CDR3 protein. The sample lists some 30,000 distinct CDR3 sequences; roughly 15% were seen once. Sample: PBMCs. The receptors originated from a man aged 70-80 years in good health. Both conserved end residues are part of each CDR3. The D gene is left open where the match is weak. Clone size is given for some rows only: seen once, a few or many times, or a class if the clone is expanded.

CDR3 | DNA | D | J | V | size
CASSFYICSARLGGPGTDTQYF | NA | NA | TRBJ2-3 | TRBV5-4 | NA
CASSFNADRVGKLFF | TGTGCCAGCAGCTTCAACGCTGACAGGGTGGGAAAACTGTTTTTT | TRBD1 | TRBJ1-4 | TRBV7-6 | many
CASSLESPNYGYTF | TGCGCCAGCAGCTTGGAGAGTCCTAACTATGGCTACACCTTC | NA | TRBJ1-2 | TRBV5-1 | many
CAWSVGTLGMNEQFF | TGTGCCTGGAGTGTCGGGACATTAGGTATGAATGAGCAGTTCTTC | NA | TRBJ2-1 | TRBV30 | many
CASSQGPKGQLKWDTQYF | TGCGCCAGCAGCCAAGGGCCTAAGGGGCAGTTAAAATGGGATACGCAGTATTTT | NA | TRBJ2-3 | TRBV4-1 | many
CASRARGEDSNQPQHF | TGTGCCAGCAGGGCTAGGGGGGAGGATAGCAATCAGCCCCAGCATTTT | NA | TRBJ1-5 | TRBV27 | many
CASSEGKGRLNTEAFF | TGTGCCAGCAGTGAAGGTAAAGGCCGGCTGAACACTGAAGCTTTCTTT | NA | TRBJ1-1 | TRBV6-1 | many
CASSLDRGTNYGYTF | TGTGCCAGCAGCCTCGACAGGGGAACGAACTATGGCTACACCTTC | TRBD1 | TRBJ1-2 | TRBV7-2 | many
CASSPAGTGNTEAFF | TGCGCCAGCAGCCCAGCCGGGACGGGGAACACTGAAGCTTTCTTT | NA | TRBJ1-1 | TRBV4-3 | many
CASTSRTGLRDQPQHF | TGTGCCAGCACTTCACGGACAGGGCTGAGGGATCAGCCCCAGCATTTT | TRBD1 | TRBJ1-5 | TRBV6-2/TRBV6-3 | many
CASSEETGGFETQYF | TGTGCCAGCAGTGAAGAGACAGGGGGTTTTGAGACCCAGTACTTC | TRBD1 | TRBJ2-5 | TRBV2 | many
CASTPWGQGAYEQFF | TGTGCCAGCACCCCCTGGGGACAGGGGGCCTATGAGCAGTTCTTC | TRBD1 | TRBJ2-1 | TRBV2 | many
CASSPQVPSTEAFF | TGTGCCAGTAGCCCTCAGGTGCCCTCCACTGAAGCTTTCTTT | NA | TRBJ1-1 | TRBV12-3/TRBV12-4 | NA
CASSLTLTGTDTQYF | TGCGCCAGCAGCTTGACCCTCACAGGCACAGATACGCAGTATTTT | NA | TRBJ2-3 | TRBV5-1 | many
CASSLGQEPTDTQYF | TGCGCCAGCAGCTTAGGACAGGAACCCACAGATACGCAGTATTTT | TRBD1 | TRBJ2-3 | TRBV5-1 | many
CASSQLSTGTVQYF | TGCGCCAGCAGCCAATTGTCGACTGGGACAGTTCAGTACTTC | TRBD1 | TRBJ2-5 | TRBV4-3 | many
CASSVGLGSPYEQYF | TGTGCCAGCAGCGTCGGGCTGGGGTCTCCCTACGAGCAGTACTTC | NA | TRBJ2-7 | TRBV9 | many
CASSYTGPQETQYF | TGCGCCAGCAGCTACACGGGACCCCAAGAGACCCAGTACTTC | NA | TRBJ2-5 | TRBV5-1 | many
CASSLRFQETQYF | TGTGCCAGCAGCTTAAGGTTCCAAGAGACCCAGTACTTC | NA | TRBJ2-5 | TRBV7-2 | many
CASSSTPDTNPYGYTF | TGTGCCAGCAGTTCCACTCCGGACACAAACCCCTATGGCTACACCTTC | NA | TRBJ1-2 | TRBV6-9 | many
CATSDLPGRGTNEQFF | TGTGCCACCAGTGATCTACCGGGACGGGGTACCAATGAGCAGTTCTTC | NA | TRBJ2-1 | TRBV24-1 | many
CASSLKPSGAGETQYF | TGCGCCAGCAGCTTGAAGCCTAGCGGGGCAGGAGAGACCCAGTACTTC | TRBD2 | TRBJ2-5 | TRBV5-1 | many
CASSSRDSATDTQYF | TGTGCCAGCAGCAGCCGGGACAGCGCGACAGATACGCAGTATTTT | TRBD1 | TRBJ2-3 | TRBV7-2 | NA
CSARKLAGGLSNEQFF | TGCAGTGCTCGGAAACTAGCGGGGGGCCTATCCAATGAGCAGTTCTTC | TRBD2 | TRBJ2-1 | TRBV20-1 | many
CASSPLARGEANTEAFF | TGCGCCAGCAGCCCCCTGGCCAGGGGGGAAGCGAACACTGAAGCTTTCTTT | TRBD1 | TRBJ1-1 | TRBV4-3 | many
CASTPGSLNTGELFF | TGTGCCAGCACCCCGGGCAGCCTTAACACCGGGGAGCTGTTTTTT | NA | TRBJ2-2 | TRBV6-2/TRBV6-3 | many
CATGTDPYEQYF | TGTGCCACCGGGACCGATCCCTACGAGCAGTACTTC | NA | TRBJ2-7 | TRBV10-3 | many
CASSFTLHF | TGTGCCAGCAGCTTTACCCTCCACTTT | NA | TRBJ1-6 | TRBV7-2 | many
CASKARVRYEQYF | TGTGCCAGCAAGGCAAGGGTACGCTACGAGCAGTACTTC | NA | TRBJ2-7 | TRBV28 | many
CASSLAGASGQPQHF | TGCGCCAGCAGCTTGGCAGGGGCCTCGGGTCAGCCCCAGCATTTT | NA | TRBJ1-5 | TRBV5-1 | many
CASTQGRSYNEQFF | TGTGCCAGCACACAGGGTCGCTCCTACAATGAGCAGTTCTTC | NA | TRBJ2-1 | TRBV6-6 | many
CASSPFAGTNTGELFF | TGTGCCAGCAGCCCTTTTGCGGGGACGAACACCGGGGAGCTGTTTTTT | NA | TRBJ2-2 | TRBV7-2 | many
CASSWAGTGGFEQYF | TGTGCCAGCAGCTGGGCCGGGACAGGGGGCTTCGAGCAGTACTTC | TRBD1 | TRBJ2-7 | TRBV5-5 | NA
CASSLGPQGGNIQYF | TGTGCCAGCAGCTTAGGCCCCCAGGGAGGAAACATTCAGTACTTC | NA | TRBJ2-4 | TRBV7-2 | many
CASSFGLNTGELFF | TGTGCCAGCAGTTTTGGCCTCAACACCGGGGAGCTGTTTTTT | NA | TRBJ2-2 | TRBV12-3/TRBV12-4 | many
CASRSGQPNNQPQHF | TGTGCCAGCAGATCGGGACAACCGAACAATCAGCCCCAGCATTTT | NA | TRBJ1-5 | TRBV7-2 | many
CASSLATSGSLPYEQYF | TGTGCCAGCAGCTTAGCGACTAGCGGGAGCCTTCCCTACGAGCAGTACTTC | TRBD2 | TRBJ2-7 | TRBV7-8 | NA
CASRDPGQGASHTF | TGCGCCAGTAGGGACCCGGGACAGGGGGCATCGCACACCTTC | TRBD1 | TRBJ1-2 | TRBV5-1 | NA
CASIRRRARGEKLFF | TGTGCCAGCATTAGGAGGAGGGCAAGGGGCGAAAAACTGTTTTTT | NA | TRBJ1-4 | TRBV2 | many
CASSSGAGTVGYTF | TGTGCCAGCAGTTCGGGGGCCGGGACAGTCGGCTACACCTTC | TRBD1 | TRBJ1-2 | TRBV28 | many
CASSFITGGDEQYF | TGTGCCAGCAGTTTTATCACAGGAGGGGACGAGCAGTACTTC | NA | TRBJ2-7 | TRBV28 | many
CASSRGSTDTQYF | TGTGCCAGCAGCCGAGGGAGCACAGATACGCAGTATTTT | NA | TRBJ2-3 | TRBV7-2 | many
CASTSGGNTGELFF | TGCGCCAGTACTAGCGGGGGGAACACCGGGGAGCTGTTTTTT | TRBD2 | TRBJ2-2 | TRBV5-1 | many
CASSWDNSYEQYF | TGTGCCAGCAGTTGGGACAACTCCTACGAGCAGTACTTC | NA | TRBJ2-7 | TRBV12-3/TRBV12-4 | many
CASRSRGFGYGYTF | TGTGCCAGCAGGTCCCGGGGTTTCGGCTATGGCTACACCTTC | NA | TRBJ1-2 | TRBV6-6 | many
CASSRLREGTDTQYF | TGTGCCAGCAGCCGCTTAAGGGAGGGCACAGATACGCAGTATTTT | NA | TRBJ2-3 | TRBV7-9 | many
CASSQSSYEQYF | TGTGCCAGCAGCCAAAGCTCCTACGAGCAGTACTTC | NA | TRBJ2-7 | TRBV12-3/TRBV12-4 | many
CASSHPPGTGLYEQYF | TGTGCCAGCAGCCACCCCCCAGGGACAGGCCTTTACGAGCAGTACTTC | TRBD1 | TRBJ2-7 | TRBV7-2 | many
CASSYGGFGGGEAFF | TGTGCCAGCAGCTATGGGGGGTTTGGGGGAGGTGAAGCTTTCTTT | NA | TRBJ1-1 | TRBV7-8 | many
CANSPGSGVYGYTF | TGCGCCAACAGCCCGGGGTCGGGTGTTTATGGCTACACCTTC | NA | TRBJ1-2 | TRBV4-3 | NA
CASSQEIDGGGDFYGYTF | TGTGCCAGCAGCCAAGAGATTGACGGAGGGGGCGATTTCTATGGCTACACCTTC | TRBD1 | TRBJ1-2 | TRBV3-1 | many
CASSYSLAGGPDTGELFF | TGTGCCAGCAGTTACTCGCTAGCGGGGGGGCCCGACACCGGGGAGCTGTTTTTT | TRBD2 | TRBJ2-2 | TRBV6-5 | many
CASSSSARLGRSNYGYTF | TGTGCCAGCAGTTCCTCCGCGCGATTGGGACGGAGTAATTATGGCTACACCTTC | NA | TRBJ1-2 | TRBV12-3/TRBV12-4 | many
CASSLGTGDTQYF | TGTGCCAGCAGCCTGGGGACAGGTGATACGCAGTATTTT | TRBD1 | TRBJ2-3 | TRBV3-1 | many
CASSRRRWDRDNEQYF | TGTGCCAGCAGTCGGCGAAGGTGGGACAGGGACAACGAGCAGTACTTC | TRBD1 | TRBJ2-7 | TRBV12-3/TRBV12-4 | many